This T cell receptor (beta chain) was found in a study of cytomegalovirus exposure and HLA in healthy donors. The junction had 7 bases not matched to a gene; V was cut back by 9 bases and J by 8 bases. The CDR3 totals 12 residues. The germline CDR1 and CDR2 sequences are LNHDA and SQIVND (reference sequence). The PCR employed 60 Vbeta primers together with 13 Jbeta primers. Sequencing used immunoSEQ multiplex PCR; TCRdb keeps in-frame clones, though not all of them. The sample yields 170,000 or so clones, around 80% seen once. V gene TRBV19 combines with J gene TRBJ2-4, with 7 bases fitting TRBD2. What was sequenced was PBMCs. This receptor was obtained from a woman between 55 and 75 years old in good health and CMV-seropositive. The CDR3 loop reads CASALGGDIQYF. Here the CDR3 DNA reads TGTGCCAGCGCCTTGGGGGGGGACATTCAGTACTTC.